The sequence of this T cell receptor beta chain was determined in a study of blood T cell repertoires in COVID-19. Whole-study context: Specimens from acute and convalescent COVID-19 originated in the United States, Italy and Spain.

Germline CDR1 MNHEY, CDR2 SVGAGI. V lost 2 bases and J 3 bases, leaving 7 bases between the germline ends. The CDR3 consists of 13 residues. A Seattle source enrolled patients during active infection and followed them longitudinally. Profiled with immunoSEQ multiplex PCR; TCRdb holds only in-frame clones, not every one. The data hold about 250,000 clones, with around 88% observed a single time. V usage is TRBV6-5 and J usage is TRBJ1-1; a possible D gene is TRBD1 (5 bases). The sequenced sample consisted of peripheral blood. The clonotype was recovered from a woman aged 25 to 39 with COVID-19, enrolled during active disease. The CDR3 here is CASSYRQYTEAFF. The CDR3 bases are TGTGCCAGCAGTTACCGACAGTACACTGAAGCTTTCTTT.